Here is one T cell receptor beta chain with its context. Original analysis: Amplification with reference gene primers provided the estimates of nucleated cell counts. Profiled with immunoSEQ multiplex PCR; TCRdb holds only in-frame clones, not every one. That table supplies the V and J calls and clone size; D and trimming were determined from the DNA. The repertoire holds around 200,000 clones, about 86% seen once, with just under 0.9% in the top ten. The sample comes from a study of blood T cell repertoires in COVID-19. Study information: From T cells, B-cell-depleted T cells, or PBMCs came the material, which was cDNA or gDNA.

The CDR3 extends over 14 amino acids. With V trimmed by 7 bases and J by 7 bases, 11 bases remained unmatched. Germline V lookup: CDR1 MNHEY, CDR2 SVGAGI. The sequenced sample consisted of peripheral blood. The rearrangement uses TRBV6-5 and TRBJ2-3, with TRBD2 matching 7 bases. This receptor was obtained from a woman younger than 30 who had recovered from COVID-19. The CDR3, as DNA: TGTGCCAGCACCCTGGGACTATCGCCACATACGCAGTATTTT. Translation gives CASTLGLSPHTQYF.